This TCR beta chain emerged from a study of tumor-infiltrating lymphocytes in primary liver carcinoma. The overall study: Stage T1-T3 N0M0 tumors measured 4.2 to 10 cm at most. General study results and limits: It was tumor-adjacent and tumor-blood pairs that overlapped less than tumor region pairs did.

This clonotype was seen just once. Its antigen remains unidentified. One end of the junction does not line up with germline, which may come from a read error. The CDR3 contains 14 residues. Unsorted bulk tissue (roughly 18-32 mg) underwent RNA and DNA co-extraction. Patients carried chronic HBV infection without prior treatment. The researchers produced TCR beta cDNA from approximately 0.45 ug total RNA with a constant-region primer. Sequencing libraries for TCR beta derived from three nested multiplex PCR rounds that used slightly modified ARM-PCR. A C-beta reverse primer was combined with TRBV1-TRBV30 forward primers in the first two PCR rounds, and each round had roughly 11 cycles. TCRdb called the multiplex PCR reads again in MiXCR, with one record for every CDR3 protein. The sample holds fewer than 200,000 distinct CDR3 sequences, approximately 86% seen once.

Input material: tumor tissue from primary liver carcinoma. This receptor was identified in a man between 40 and 49 years old with primary liver carcinoma and hepatitis B virus infection. V gene TRBV12-3 or TRBV12-4 combines with J gene TRBJ2-3; 8 nucleotides line up with TRBD1. The CDR3 protein is CTSSSTGGGDTQYF. The DNA for the CDR3 is TGTACCAGCAGTTCCACAGGGGGTGGTGATACGCAGTATTTT.